The subject of this entry is one TCR beta chain. This sample stems from a study of identical twins. CDR3 length: 16 amino acids. The V gene's germline CDR1 is SGHRS and CDR2 YFSETQ. V gave up 4 bases and J gave up 7 bases; unmatched junction bases: 12. One entry per CDR3 protein, called by TCRdb with MiXCR from the 5' RACE reads. The sample lists 540,000 or so distinct CDR3 sequences, about 20% occurring once. In every case, the donor was a healthy Caucasian. In addition, the sample was reused for a study of yellow fever vaccine responses in identical twins.

The clonotype comes from a young woman in good health. This chain links TRBV5-1 with TRBJ2-1; TRBD1 aligns across 9 bases. The material sequenced was CD4+ T cells sorted from blood. The CDR3 region is CASSHNRGLLGNEQFF. The CDR3 bases are TGCGCCAGCAGCCACAACAGGGGGCTTTTGGGTAATGAGCAGTTCTTC.